This paragraph reports one T cell receptor (beta chain). Other DNA sequences in the sample encode the same CDR3. Recruited during active infection, patients (from Seattle) were subsequently followed longitudinally. The data belong to a study of blood T cell repertoires in COVID-19. Study details: T cells, B-cell-depleted T cells, or PBMCs provided the cDNA or gDNA that served as material.

Methods used by the authors: Reference gene primer amplification gave estimated nucleated cell counts. Profiling relied on immunoSEQ multiplex PCR, and the TCRdb table lists in-frame clones only, not all of them. The V and J calls and clone size were taken over from that table, and D and trimming were inferred from the DNA. Here the sample spans some 220,000 clones, around 90% being singletons. Unmatched junction bases numbered 0, after V lost 0 bases and J lost 2 bases. Germline V CDR1 and CDR2: MGHRA, YSYEKL. The length of the CDR3 is 16 residues. Material: peripheral blood. The chain links TRBV4-1 to TRBJ2-5; 13 positions match TRBD2. The TCR originated in a man aged 25-40 years with COVID-19, enrolled during active disease. CDR3 sequence reads: CASSQELAGGQETQYF. Here the CDR3 DNA reads TGCGCCAGCAGCCAAGAACTAGCGGGGGGGCAAGAGACCCAGTACTTC.